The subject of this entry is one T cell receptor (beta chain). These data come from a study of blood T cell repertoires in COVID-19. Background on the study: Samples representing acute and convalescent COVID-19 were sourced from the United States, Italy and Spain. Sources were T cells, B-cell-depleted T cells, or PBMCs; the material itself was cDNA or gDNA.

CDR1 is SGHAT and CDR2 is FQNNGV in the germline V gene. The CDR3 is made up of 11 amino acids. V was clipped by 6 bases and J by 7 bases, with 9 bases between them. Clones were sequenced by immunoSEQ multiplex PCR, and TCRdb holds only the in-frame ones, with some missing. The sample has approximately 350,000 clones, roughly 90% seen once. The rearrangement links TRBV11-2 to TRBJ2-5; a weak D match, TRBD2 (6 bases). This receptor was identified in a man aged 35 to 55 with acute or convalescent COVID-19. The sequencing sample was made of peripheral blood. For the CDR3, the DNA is TGTGCCAGCAGTCTGGGAGGGACCCAGTACTTC. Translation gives CASSLGGTQYF.